This TCR beta chain originates from a study of chemoradiotherapy in HPV16-positive cancers. Points from the study as a whole: Only a couple of HPV16-positive patients supplied the functional HPV-specificity definition. Candidate HPV-specific clones and E7-related TCR motifs grew in tumor during treatment.

Germline CDR1 and CDR2: SGHVS and FNYEAQ. The length of the CDR3 is 15 residues. V was clipped by 4 bases and J by 0 bases, with 12 bases between them. Produced via immunoSEQ multiplex PCR; TCRdb's table is partial and in-frame only. The sample carries 2,500 to 4,000 clones, around 83% recorded once. The count of this clone is one. Its specificity is not known. V usage is TRBV7-6 and J usage is TRBJ2-5; D is perhaps TRBD2 (5 bases). Sequenced here: tumor tissue, sampled from a patient who underwent chemoradiotherapy. This clonotype was sampled from a human donor with HPV-associated anogenital cancer. Written as DNA, the CDR3 is TGTGCCAGCAGCTCCGGGCCTAGCAACCAAGAGACCCAGTACTTC. The encoded protein is CASSSGPSNQETQYF.